Sequencing of this T cell receptor beta chain was carried out in a study of blood T cell repertoires in COVID-19 (TCRdb year 2020). Notes on the research overall: Collaborator samples came from the United States, Italy and Spain and covered acute and convalescent phases of COVID-19. The material from the prospective study consisted of cDNA or gDNA derived from T cells, B-cell-depleted T cells, or PBMCs. The dataset comprised deeply sampled blood TCRbeta repertoires from subjects exposed to, actively infected with, or recovered from COVID-19. The repertoires were released in a freely available public database meant as a resource for research on the immune response to SARS-CoV-2. Samples came from the ongoing ImmuneRACE study (first 160 participants) plus 1,254 subjects from 6 global collaborators. A de-identified subject ID, COVID-19 status, age in years and sex were almost always included in the sample metadata. Where HLA class I and class II types were available, the types were taken from metadata supplied by the sample provider, not from assay-based typing. On the study overall, not on this receptor specifically: The amount of clinical and demographic metadata varied by source and participant and was provided uncurated.

TCRbeta CDR3 regions were amplified from genomic DNA using the immunoSEQ Assay, a bias-controlled multiplex PCR. The authors' pipeline ran thus. The number of nucleated cells in each sample was estimated by amplification of reference gene primers within the assay. To quantify the absolute abundance of each unique TCRbeta CDR3 rearrangement, sequence reads were collapsed and filtered. For each sample, productive Simpson clonality was calculated as the square root of Simpson's diversity index across productive rearrangements. TCRdb provides this immuneACCESS table in a form limited to in-frame rearrangements. Some clones are lacking; in checked studies, under half of them reflect an unresolved V gene, and why the rest are absent is not known. D and trimming were read from the DNA, whereas the V and J calls and clone size are those reported in that table. The sample data list 150,000 to 200,000 clones, and roughly 90% of these were observed just once. The ten largest clones capture approximately 0.77% of the sample.

Enrolling through a virtual design, the prospective study's participants ranged in age from about 18 to 89 years and lived across about two dozen United States geographic areas. Cohort assignment in the prospective study relied on participant-reported clinical history from a screening survey and a study questionnaire. For ImmuneRACE Cohort 3, a participant was defined as recovered based on two consecutive negative NP/OP PCR tests, clearance by a healthcare professional, or resolution of symptoms. Each participant in the prospective study had whole blood, serum and a nasopharyngeal or oropharyngeal swab collected by mobile phlebotomists. Participants in the prospective study had the option to provide additional blood draws and questionnaires over a roughly 2-month period. Prospective study blood samples were shipped either frozen or at room temperature before DNA extraction. Comments on this clone: Which antigen it targets is not known. No qualities accompany the bases; no much larger clone lies one base away.

The germline V gene sets CDR1 to MDHEN and CDR2 to SYDVKM. From the cysteine up to the phenylalanine, the CDR3 has a length of 14 residues. Only the CDR3 DNA is retained, 42 bases long and in frame from the first base. The V end loses 8 bases and the J end loses 1 base, and a stretch of 15 bases separates them. The origin of this receptor is a woman aged 18-29 years who had recovered from COVID-19. Here the chain combines TRBV28 and TRBJ2-7; TRBD1 might be the D gene, on 8 matching bases. The source material was PBMCs or T cells enriched from blood (not recorded which). The DNA sequence is given as TGTGCCAGCTACAGGGGGGGTAAATCCTACGAGCAGTACTTC. Translated, this is CASYRGGKSYEQYF.